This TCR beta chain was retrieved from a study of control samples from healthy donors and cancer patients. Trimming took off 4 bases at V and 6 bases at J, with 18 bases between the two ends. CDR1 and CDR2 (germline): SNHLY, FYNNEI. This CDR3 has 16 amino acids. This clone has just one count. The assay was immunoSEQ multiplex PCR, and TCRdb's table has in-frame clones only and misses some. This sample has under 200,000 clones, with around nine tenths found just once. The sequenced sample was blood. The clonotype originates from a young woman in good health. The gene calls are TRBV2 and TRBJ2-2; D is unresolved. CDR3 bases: TGTGCCAGCAGTGGGAACTATTTTGAGTTCTCCGGGGAGCTGTTTTTT. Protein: CASSGNYFEFSGELFF. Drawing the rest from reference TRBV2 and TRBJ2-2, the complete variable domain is EPEVTQTPSHQVTQMGQEVILRCVPISNHLYFYWYRQILGQKVEFLVSFYNNEISEKSEIFDDQFSVERPDGSNFTLKIRSTKLEDSAMYFCASSGNYFEFSGELFFGEGSRLTVL.